This record concerns one T cell receptor (beta chain) sequence. As it was prepared, the TCRbeta library received unique molecular identifiers. MiXCR, applied by TCRdb to the PCR reads, yields one record per CDR3 protein. The data hold 240,000 or so distinct CDR3 sequences, with around 12% observed a single time. The data were obtained in a study of T-cell reconstitution after alpha-beta-depleted transplantation in children. Germline loops: CDR1 MDHEN, CDR2 SYDVKM. This CDR3 is built from 15 residues. Losses at the gene ends were 5 bases for V and 3 bases for J; bases not matched to a gene: 8. Sequencing used PBMCs from the stem cell graft donor, obtained from the stem cell graft. J is TRBJ2-7 and V is TRBV28, with 9 bases fitting TRBD1. The source is a human donor who donated a stem cell graft to a child with acute lymphoblastic leukemia. The DNA of the CDR3 is TGTGCCAGCAGTCATACCGGGACAGGGCACTACGAGCAGTACTTC. This translates into CASSHTGTGHYEQYF.